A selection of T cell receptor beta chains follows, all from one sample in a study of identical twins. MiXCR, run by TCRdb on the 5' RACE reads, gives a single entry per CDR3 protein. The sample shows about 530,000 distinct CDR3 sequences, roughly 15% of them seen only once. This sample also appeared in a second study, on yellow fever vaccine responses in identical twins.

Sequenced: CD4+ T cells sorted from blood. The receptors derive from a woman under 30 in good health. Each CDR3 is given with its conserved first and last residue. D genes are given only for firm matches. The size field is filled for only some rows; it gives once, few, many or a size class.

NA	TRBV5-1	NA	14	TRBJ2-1	TGCGCCAGCAGCCGACTAGAATCCACAAGTGAGCAGTTCTTC	CASSRLESTSEQFF
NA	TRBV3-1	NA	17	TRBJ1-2	TGTGCCAGCAGCCAGACAAGGGGACAATCACTTAACTATGGCTACACCTTC	CASSQTRGQSLNYGYTF
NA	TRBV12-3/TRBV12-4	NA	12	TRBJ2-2	TGTGCCAGCAGTCGACAGACCGGGGAGCTGTTTTTT	CASSRQTGELFF
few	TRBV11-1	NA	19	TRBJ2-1	TGTGCCAGCAGCTCCCCCCAATTACGAGGGATTCTAGGTTACAATGAGCAGTTCTTC	CASSSPQLRGILGYNEQFF
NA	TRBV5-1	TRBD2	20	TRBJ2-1	TGCGCCAGCAGCTTGGACAAACTAACTAGCGGGGGGGCCAGCTACAATGAGCAGTTCTTC	CASSLDKLTSGGASYNEQFF
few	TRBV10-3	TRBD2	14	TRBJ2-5	TGTGCCATCAGGGGACTAGCGGCCCAAGAGACCCAGTACTTC	CAIRGLAAQETQYF
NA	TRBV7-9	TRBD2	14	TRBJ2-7	TGTGCCAGCAGCTTGGGCGGGAGAAGTAACGAGCAGTACTTC	CASSLGGRSNEQYF
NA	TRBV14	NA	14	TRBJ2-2	TGTGCCAGCTCAGACGTACTGAACACCGGGGAGCTGTTTTTT	CASSDVLNTGELFF
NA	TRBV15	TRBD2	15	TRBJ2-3	TGTGCCACCAGCAGAGATCTTGGAGCGGGGGTTACGCAGTATTTT	CATSRDLGAGVTQYF
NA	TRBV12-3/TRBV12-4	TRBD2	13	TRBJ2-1	TGTGCCTCAGCTAGCGGAATTTACAATGAGCAGTTCTTC	CASASGIYNEQFF
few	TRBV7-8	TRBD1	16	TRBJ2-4	TGTGCCAGCAGCTTGGTTACAGGGGGCCGGGTGGCCATTCAGTACTTC	CASSLVTGGRVAIQYF
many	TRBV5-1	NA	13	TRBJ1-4	TGCGCCAGCAGACGGCAGGACGAGGGGAAACTGTTTTTT	CASRRQDEGKLFF
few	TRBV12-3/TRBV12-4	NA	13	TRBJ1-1	TGTGCCAGCAGTTTTCAACCGAACACTGAAGCTTTCTTT	CASSFQPNTEAFF
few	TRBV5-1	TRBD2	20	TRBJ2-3	TGCGCCAGCAGCTTGGAAGAAGCGTTTGTTGGCGGGAGGGTCACAGATACGCAGTATTTT	CASSLEEAFVGGRVTDTQYF
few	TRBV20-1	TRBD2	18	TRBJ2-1	TGCAGTGCTAGAGATTCCCCGGGACTAGCGGGATCCTACAATGAGCAGTTCTTC	CSARDSPGLAGSYNEQFF
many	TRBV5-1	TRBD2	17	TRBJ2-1	TGCGCCAGCAGCTATAAAATAGCGGGGAACTCCTACAATGAGCAGTTCTTC	CASSYKIAGNSYNEQFF
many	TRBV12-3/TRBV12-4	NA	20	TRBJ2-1	TGTGCCAGCAGCCCCACCCCTATCCCACTCAGTTCTGGGTTTGACAATGAGCAGTTCTTC	CASSPTPIPLSSGFDNEQFF
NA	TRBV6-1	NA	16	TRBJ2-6	TGTGCCAGCAGCCCCTCCCACCTCTCTGGGGCCAACGTCCTGACTTTC	CASSPSHLSGANVLTF
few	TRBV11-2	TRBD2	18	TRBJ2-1	TGTGCCAGCAGCTTAGATCTCACTAGCGGGAGAACCCACAATGAGCAGTTCTTC	CASSLDLTSGRTHNEQFF
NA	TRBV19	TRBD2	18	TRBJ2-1	TGTGCCAGTAGTTTCATCCCTCCTCTAGCGGGAAGCTACAATGAGCAGTTCTTC	CASSFIPPLAGSYNEQFF
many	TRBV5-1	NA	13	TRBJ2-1	TGCGCCAGCAGCTTGGGACTTCTCAATGAGCAGTTCTTC	CASSLGLLNEQFF
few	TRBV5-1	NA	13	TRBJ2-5	TGCGCCAGCAGCTTGGCTAGTAAAGAGACCCAGTACTTC	CASSLASKETQYF
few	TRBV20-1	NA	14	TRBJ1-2	TGCAGTGCTAGAGATCGTGCAGGGCCCTATGGCTACACCTTC	CSARDRAGPYGYTF
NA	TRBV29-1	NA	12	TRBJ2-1	TGCAGCGTCGCCCAGGCGGGGTTAGCGCAGTTCTTC	CSVAQAGLAQFF
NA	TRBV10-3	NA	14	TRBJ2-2	TGTGCCATCAGTGAGTTACCGGGACCCGGGGAGCTGTTTTTT	CAISELPGPGELFF
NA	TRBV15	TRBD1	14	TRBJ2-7	TGTGCCACCAGGCAGACAGGGACGACCTACGAGCAGTACTTC	CATRQTGTTYEQYF
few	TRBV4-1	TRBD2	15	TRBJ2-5	TGCGCCAGCAGCCAAGTGGGGGGGTACCAAGAGACCCAGTACTTC	CASSQVGGYQETQYF
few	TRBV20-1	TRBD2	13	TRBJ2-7	TGCAGTGCTAGTGCTAGCGGGAAGGGCGAGCAGTACTTC	CSASASGKGEQYF
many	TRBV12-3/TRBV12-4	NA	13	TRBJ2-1	TGTGCCAGCAGGAGGGGAGGCTACAATGAGCAGTTCTTC	CASRRGGYNEQFF